Each of the 21 T cell receptor beta chains below was sequenced from the same sample in a study of beta chain features in type 1 diabetes listed by TCRdb under 2018. Receptor amplification or capture employed the immunoSEQ multiplex PCR assay. The entire amount of isolated RNA was reverse transcribed using the High Capacity cDNA Reverse Transcription Kit, so the sequenced TCRB transcripts were expressed ones. Here the immuneACCESS table is served through TCRdb, limited to in-frame sequences with V and J called. Missing clones are a known gap in these copies; in checked studies unresolved V genes cover under half, and the rest lacks a known reason. For this sample the table gives under 550,000 clones, of which 10% to 12% were detected only once. 0.046% of the sample comes from the top ten. The sample taken for sequencing was naive CD4+ T cells from blood. According to the study, the label for this sample's cell subset or site signals: true naive CD4+ T cells. Receptors were obtained from a woman aged 18-35 years in good health.

This rearrangement joins TRBV28 to TRBJ1-4, with D perhaps matching TRBD1 (6 bases). This CDR3 has 15 residues. Germline V CDR1 and CDR2: MDHEN, SYDVKM. V lost 7 bases and J lost 4, with 16 bases in between. As DNA, the CDR3 is TGTGCCAGCACATTGACAGGAAGTCGTAATGAAAAACTGTTTTTT. Its translation: CASTLTGSRNEKLFF.

This clone was picked up a small number of times. The chain carries TRBV9 and TRBJ2-7, with TRBD2 matching over 10 bases. Germline loops: CDR1 SGDLS, CDR2 YYNGEE. The CDR3 runs 16 residues. Losses at the gene ends were 4 bases for V and 5 bases for J; bases not matched to a gene: 12. CDR3 protein: CASSILAGAMVNEQYF. The DNA for the CDR3 is TGTGCCAGCAGCATCCTAGCGGGAGCCATGGTTAACGAGCAGTACTTC. The whole variable domain, filled in from reference TRBV9 and TRBJ2-7, reads DSGVTQTPKHLITATGQRVTLRCSPRSGDLSVYWYQQSLDQGLQFLIQYYNGEERAKGNILERFSAQQFPDLHSELNLSSLELGDSALYFCASSILAGAMVNEQYFGPGTRLTVT.

V usage is TRBV28 and J usage is TRBJ1-1, with 11 positions matching TRBD1. CDR3 length: 14 residues. The germline V gene has CDR1 MDHEN and CDR2 SYDVKM. With V trimmed by 7 bases and J by 7 bases, 8 bases remained unmatched. CDR3 protein: CASTRDRGTLEAFF. The DNA of the CDR3 is TGTGCCAGCACCCGGGACAGGGGGACCCTTGAAGCTTTCTTT.

J is TRBJ2-1 and V is TRBV19; D remains unclear. V lost 6 bases and J lost 6, with 9 bases in between. Germline CDR1 is LNHDA and CDR2 is SQIVND (reference sequence). The CDR3 length is 12 residues. CDR3 amino acids: CASRAPSNEQFF. The DNA of the CDR3 is TGTGCCAGTAGGGCCCCCTCCAATGAGCAGTTCTTC.

The table lists this clone with a few counts. The chain links TRBV2 to TRBJ2-7; D is unresolved. The V gene's germline CDR1 is SNHLY and CDR2 FYNNEI. The V gene lost 3 bases and the J gene lost 9 bases, with 9 bases spanning the gap. This CDR3 is built from 11 residues. DNA for the CDR3: TGTGCCAGCAGTGATGAAGGGCGGCAGTACGTC. It specifies CASSDEGRQYV.

The chain recombines TRBV15 with TRBJ2-3, with D uncertain. The CDR3 runs to 13 residues. V dropped 5 bases and J dropped 7 bases, with 13 bases sitting between them. CDR1 and CDR2 from the germline V gene are LNHNV and YYDKDF (reference sequence). DNA for the CDR3: TGTGCCACCAGCTTACCAGCCCCTAATACGCAGTATTTT. Protein product: CATSLPAPNTQYF.

This clone was observed a few times. J is TRBJ2-3 and V is TRBV7-3; no reliable D call. V lost 0 bases and J 6 bases, leaving 7 bases between the germline ends. Germline CDR1 and CDR2: SGHTA and FQGTGA. The CDR3 length is 13 residues. CDR3 DNA sequence: TGTGCCAGCAGCTTAACCCGGCGGGATACGCAGTATTTT. It encodes CASSLTRRDTQYF. Filled out from reference TRBV7-3 and TRBJ2-3, the complete variable domain reads GAGVSQTPSNKVTEKGKYVELRCDPISGHTALYWYRQSLGQGPEFLIYFQGTGAADDSGLPNDRFFAVRPEGSVSTLKIQRTERGDSAVYLCASSLTRRDTQYFGPGTRLTVL.

The rearrangement joins TRBV5-1 to TRBJ2-1, with D possibly TRBD2 on 7 matching bases. Trimming pared 2 bases from V and 3 bases from J, leaving 12 bases between. Germline CDR1 SGHRS, CDR2 YFSETQ. CDR3 length equals 15 residues. CDR3 in amino acids: CASSFGGGNYNEQFF. The DNA for the CDR3 is TGCGCCAGCAGCTTTGGCGGGGGCAACTACAATGAGCAGTTCTTC. The full variable domain, its missing parts supplied by reference TRBV5-1 and TRBJ2-1, is KAGVTQTPRYLIKTRGQQVTLSCSPISGHRSVSWYQQTPGQGLQFLFEYFSETQRNKGNFPGRFSGRQFSNSRSEMNVSTLELGDSALYLCASSFGGGNYNEQFFGPGTRLTVL.

The genes are TRBV6-5 and TRBJ1-1; 7 positions match TRBD1. Losses at the gene ends were 7 bases for V and 1 base for J; bases not matched to a gene: 6. This CDR3 has 14 residues. Looked up from germline, CDR1 is MNHEY and CDR2 is SVGAGI. The CDR3 sequence is CASKFDRANTEAFF. CDR3 DNA sequence: TGTGCCAGCAAATTCGACAGGGCGAACACTGAAGCTTTCTTT.

The chain links TRBV7-9 to TRBJ1-1; unclear D gene. From germline, CDR1 is SEHNR and CDR2 FQNEAQ (reference sequence). This CDR3 region has 13 residues. Trimming left V 4 bases short and J 7 bases short, with 13 bases between. CDR3 loop: CASSSDGMFEAFF. The CDR3 bases are TGTGCCAGCAGCTCGGACGGGATGTTTGAAGCTTTCTTT.

The genes are TRBV7-3 and TRBJ2-5; no clear D gene. The CDR3 has 12 residues. Trimming took 0 bases from V and 8 from J, leaving 7 bases between them. Looked up from germline, CDR1 is SGHTA and CDR2 is FQGTGA. The CDR3: CASSLTGHTQYF. As DNA, the CDR3 is TGTGCCAGCAGCTTAACCGGCCACACCCAGTACTTC.

The V gene is TRBV7-6, the J gene TRBJ1-4; tentatively, D is TRBD1 (5 bases). The CDR3 loop spans 17 amino acids. Germline-derived CDR1 and CDR2 are SGHVS and FNYEAQ. Trimming removed 5 bases at V and 7 bases at J, with 23 bases between. The CDR3, as DNA: TGTGCCAGCAGCAAATTCCCCCCAGGCCTGGGGGGTGAAAAACTGTTTTTT. Amino acid sequence: CASSKFPPGLGGEKLFF.

This chain links TRBV7-2 with TRBJ1-5, with a tentative D call TRBD1 (6 bases). Germline values: CDR1 SGHTA, CDR2 FQGNSA. Deletions cut 0 bases from V and 1 base from J, with 7 bases between. This CDR3 comprises 15 residues. CDR3 nucleotides: TGTGCCAGCAGCTTAGCCGGACAGAGCAATCAGCCCCAGCATTTT. Its protein product is CASSLAGQSNQPQHF.

The chain carries TRBV18 and TRBJ2-5; D perhaps matches TRBD2 (6 bases). Germline V gene lookup returns CDR1 KGHSH and CDR2 LQKENI. The CDR3 totals 13 residues. Trimming removed 7 bases from V and 5 bases from J, with 14 bases in between. CDR3 DNA sequence: TGTGCCAGCTTCAAAGCGGGTTTGGAGACCCAGTACTTC. The encoded protein is CASFKAGLETQYF. The variable domain in full, with the rest retrieved from reference TRBV18 and TRBJ2-5, is NAGVMQNPRHLVRRRGQEARLRCSPMKGHSHVYWYRQLPEEGLKFMVYLQKENIIDESGMPKERFSAEFPKEGPSILRIQQVVRGDSAAYFCASFKAGLETQYFGPGTRLLVL.

This clone was seen a handful of times. The chain recombines TRBV7-9 with TRBJ2-1; TRBD1 agrees at 9 bases. The CDR3 contains 15 residues. CDR1 is SEHNR and CDR2 is FQNEAQ in the germline V gene (reference sequence). V was pared by 1 base and J by 12 bases, with 10 bases of the junction left unmatched. The CDR3 coding sequence is TGTGCCAGCAGCTTAGAAACAGGGGGCCCAGGAGGGCAGTTCTTC. Translating it yields CASSLETGGPGGQFF. The full variable domain, in which reference TRBV7-9 and TRBJ2-1 provide the parts outside the CDR3, is DTGVSQNPRHKITKRGQNVTFRCDPISEHNRLYWYRQTLGQGPEFLTYFQNEAQLEKSRLLSDRFSAERPKGSFSTLEIQRTEQGDSAMYLCASSLETGGPGGQFFGPGTRLTVL.

The chain joins TRBV10-3 to TRBJ2-2; D is possibly TRBD2 (5 bases). The CDR3 extends over 13 amino acids. Trimming took off 8 bases at V and 6 bases at J, with 13 bases between the two ends. Germline CDR1 ENHRY, CDR2 SYGVKD. CDR3 nucleotide sequence: TGTGCCATCGGATGGGCGGAGGCCGGGGAGCTGTTTTTT. It codes for CAIGWAEAGELFF.

Written as DNA, the CDR3 is TGTGCCTGGAGTGTACAAGGGGTCACGGGGAAACTGTTTTTT. Its protein product is CAWSVQGVTGKLFF. The chain has TRBV30 and TRBJ1-4; D may be TRBD1 (5 bases). V lost 0 bases and J lost 11, with 16 bases in between. The CDR3 is 14 residues long. Germline V gene sequence: CDR1 GTSNPN, CDR2 SVGIG (reference sequence).

This clone was seen a handful of times. The chain combines TRBV5-1 with TRBJ2-7; unclear D gene. V was trimmed by 0 bases and J by 0 bases, leaving 7 bases between them. Looked up from germline, CDR1 is SGHRS and CDR2 is YFSETQ. The CDR3 is 14 residues long. The CDR3 nucleotides read TGCGCCAGCAGCTTGGGCCCAGGCTCCTACGAGCAGTACTTC. Translation gives CASSLGPGSYEQYF.

Only a few counts were recorded for this clone. The chain is built from TRBV27 and TRBJ2-1; 12 bases align to TRBD2. Per the germline V gene, CDR1 is MNHEY and CDR2 is SMNVEV (reference sequence). This CDR3 contains 16 residues. V lost 8 bases and J lost 8; bases outside the gene matches: 13. CDR3 sequence reads: CASGGLAGRGRDEQFF. The CDR3 DNA sequence: TGTGCCAGCGGAGGACTAGCGGGACGGGGACGGGATGAGCAGTTCTTC.

This clone was found a few times. In DNA, the CDR3 is TGTGCCAGCAGCCAAGTGAGGGCATCGGGTATTCAGCCCCAGCATTTT. Encoded protein: CASSQVRASGIQPQHF. V usage is TRBV4-2 and J usage is TRBJ1-5, with D unclear. Looked up from germline, CDR1 is LGHNA and CDR2 is YNFKEQ. The V and J ends lost 1 base and 6 bases respectively, with 16 bases between them. The CDR3 is 16 residues long.

This clone was recorded a few times. CDR3 region: CASSMTGNTGELFF. The CDR3 DNA reads as TGTGCCAGCAGCATGACTGGGAACACCGGGGAGCTGTTTTTT. This chain uses TRBV7-7 with TRBJ2-2; D not resolved. The V gene lost 5 bases and the J gene lost 1 base, with 8 bases spanning the gap. Per the germline V gene, CDR1 is SSHAT and CDR2 is FNYEAQ (reference sequence). CDR3 length equals 14 residues.